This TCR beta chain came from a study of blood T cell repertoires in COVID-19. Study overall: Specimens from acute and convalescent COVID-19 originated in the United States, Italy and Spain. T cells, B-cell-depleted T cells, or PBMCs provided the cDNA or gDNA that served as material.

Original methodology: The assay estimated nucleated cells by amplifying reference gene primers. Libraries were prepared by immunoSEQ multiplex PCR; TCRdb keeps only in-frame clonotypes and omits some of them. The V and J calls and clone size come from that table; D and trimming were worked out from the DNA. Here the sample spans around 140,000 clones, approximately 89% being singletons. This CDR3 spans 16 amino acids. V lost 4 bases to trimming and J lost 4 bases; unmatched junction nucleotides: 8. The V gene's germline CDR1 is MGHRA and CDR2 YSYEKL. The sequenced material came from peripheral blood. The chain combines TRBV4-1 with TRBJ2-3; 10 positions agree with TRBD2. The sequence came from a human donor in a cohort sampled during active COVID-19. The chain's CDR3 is CASSREAGGRSDTQYF. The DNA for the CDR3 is TGCGCCAGCAGCCGGGAAGCGGGGGGGCGGTCAGATACGCAGTATTTT.